A single sample is the source of the 5 T cell receptor beta chains below, sequenced in a study of CD8+CD57+ T cells in acquired aplastic anemia. Patients sequenced had flow cytometry evidence of CD8+CD57+ cell expansion. CDR3 and TCR beta VDJ profiling relied on a genomic DNA template. One entry per CDR3 protein, called by TCRdb with MiXCR from the reads. Of around 170,000 distinct CDR3 sequences in the sample, just under 50% are singletons; the top ten hold approximately 9.7%. Sequencing input: sorted CD4+, CD8+, or CD8+CD57+ T cells (not recorded which) from PBMCs. The source of these receptors is a human donor with aplastic anemia.

The J gene is TRBJ1-6, the V gene TRBV19; maybe TRBD1 (6 bases). This CDR3 is 14 amino acids long. The germline V and J ends were trimmed by 5 bases and 12 bases, with 17 bases remaining between them. The germline V gene encodes CDR1 LNHDA and CDR2 SQIVND (reference sequence). CDR3 nucleotide sequence: TGTGCCAGTAGTGACCCTCCGTGGGGGCAACCCCTCCACTTT. Amino acid sequence: CASSDPPWGQPLHF.

As for this clonotype: The junction differs from germline at one of its ends, possibly a read error. The chain combines TRBV19 with TRBJ2-6, with D maybe TRBD1 (7 bases). The CDR3 is 14 residues long. Germline lookup yields CDR1 LNHDA and CDR2 SQIVND (reference sequence). DNA of the CDR3: TGTGCCACCACACCTCCTCAGGGGGGCAACGTCCTGACTTTC. Protein: CATTPPQGGNVLTF.

This clonotype appeared a few times. The rearrangement links TRBV24-1 to TRBJ2-1; 11 bases are a match to TRBD2. V shed 4 bases and J 7 bases; nucleotides not matched to a gene: 11. The CDR3 extends over 17 amino acids. Per the germline V gene, CDR1 is KGHDR and CDR2 is SFDVKD. The CDR3 spells CATSDQHSGRAGNEQFF. CDR3 bases: TGTGCCACCAGTGACCAACATAGCGGGAGGGCCGGGAATGAGCAGTTCTTC.

This clonotype showed up just once. Mismatch with germline at one junction end may stem from a read error. The chain joins TRBV5-1 to TRBJ2-7; TRBD1 agrees at 10 bases. The CDR3 sequence is 17 residues long. From germline, CDR1 is SGHRS and CDR2 YFSETQ. Here the CDR3 reads CASSEGSDRGVIYELHF. CDR3 DNA sequence: TGCGCCAGCAGCGAAGGCTCGGACAGGGGGGTTATATACGAGCTGCACTTC. Drawing the rest from reference TRBV5-1 and TRBJ2-7, the complete variable domain is KAGVTQTPRYLIKTRGQQVTLSCSPISGHRSVSWYQQTPGQGLQFLFEYFSETQRNKGNFPGRFSGRQFSNSRSEMNVSTLELGDSALYLCASSEGSDRGVIYELHFGPGTRLTVT.

This rearrangement joins TRBV24-1 to TRBJ2-1; 14 positions match TRBD2. Trimming cost V 9 bases and J 3 bases; bases outside gene matches: 6. This CDR3 is built from 16 residues. The V gene's germline CDR1 is KGHDR and CDR2 SFDVKD. CDR3 region: CATPGTSGRDYNEQFF. The CDR3 DNA is TGTGCCACCCCCGGGACTAGCGGGAGAGACTACAATGAGCAGTTCTTC.